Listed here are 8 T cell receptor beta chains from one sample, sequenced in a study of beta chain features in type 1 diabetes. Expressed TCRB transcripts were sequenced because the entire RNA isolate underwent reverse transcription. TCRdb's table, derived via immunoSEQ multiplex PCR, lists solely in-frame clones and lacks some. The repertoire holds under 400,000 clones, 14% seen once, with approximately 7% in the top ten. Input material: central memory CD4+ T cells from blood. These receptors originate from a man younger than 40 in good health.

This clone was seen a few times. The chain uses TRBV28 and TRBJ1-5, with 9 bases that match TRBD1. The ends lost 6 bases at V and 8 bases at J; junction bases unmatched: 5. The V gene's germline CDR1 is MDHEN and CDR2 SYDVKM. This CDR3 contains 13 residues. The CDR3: CASRTGGIKPQHF. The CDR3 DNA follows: TGTGCCAGCAGGACAGGGGGAATTAAGCCCCAGCATTTT.

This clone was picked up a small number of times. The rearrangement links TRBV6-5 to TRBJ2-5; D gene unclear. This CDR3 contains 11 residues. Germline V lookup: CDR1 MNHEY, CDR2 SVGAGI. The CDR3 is CASLMGETQYF. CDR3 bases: TGTGCATCCCTTATGGGGGAGACCCAGTACTTC.

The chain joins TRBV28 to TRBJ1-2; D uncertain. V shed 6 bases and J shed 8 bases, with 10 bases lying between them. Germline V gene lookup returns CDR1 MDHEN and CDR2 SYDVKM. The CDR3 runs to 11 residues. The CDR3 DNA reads TGTGCCAGCAGGGCTACGGGGGGCTACACCTTC. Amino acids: CASRATGGYTF.

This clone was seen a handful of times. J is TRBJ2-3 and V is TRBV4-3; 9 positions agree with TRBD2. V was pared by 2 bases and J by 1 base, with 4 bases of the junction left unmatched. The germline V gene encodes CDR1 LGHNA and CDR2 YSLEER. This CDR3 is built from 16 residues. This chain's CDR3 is CASSQIAGARTDTQYF. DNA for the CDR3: TGCGCCAGCAGCCAAATAGCGGGGGCCCGCACAGATACGCAGTATTTT.

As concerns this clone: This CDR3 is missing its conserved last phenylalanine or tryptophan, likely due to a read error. CDR3 residues: CASSLQRPGAKNIQYL. CDR3 bases: TGTGCCAGCAGTTTACAGAGGCCGGGAGCCAAAAACATTCAGTACCTC. The chain carries TRBV27 and TRBJ2-4; D call uncertain. Deletions cut 2 bases from V and 0 bases from J, with 11 bases between. The CDR3 totals 16 residues. From germline, CDR1 is MNHEY and CDR2 SMNVEV (reference sequence).

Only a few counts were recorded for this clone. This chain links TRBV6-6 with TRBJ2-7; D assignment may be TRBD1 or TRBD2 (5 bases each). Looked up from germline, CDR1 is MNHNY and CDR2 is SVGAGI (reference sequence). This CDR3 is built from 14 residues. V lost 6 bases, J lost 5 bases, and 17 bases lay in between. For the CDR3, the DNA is TGTGCCAGCAGACCACGGGACCCCGCCAACGAGCAGTACTTC. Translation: CASRPRDPANEQYF.

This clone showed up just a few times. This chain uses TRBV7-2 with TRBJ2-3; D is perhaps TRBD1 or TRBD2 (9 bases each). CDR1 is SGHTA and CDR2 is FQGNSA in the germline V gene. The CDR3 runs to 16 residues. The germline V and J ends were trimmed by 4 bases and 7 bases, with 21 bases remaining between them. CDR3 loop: CASSSGQGRGGYTQYF. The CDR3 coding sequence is TGTGCCAGCAGCTCCGGACAGGGGCGGGGGGGTTATACGCAGTATTTT.

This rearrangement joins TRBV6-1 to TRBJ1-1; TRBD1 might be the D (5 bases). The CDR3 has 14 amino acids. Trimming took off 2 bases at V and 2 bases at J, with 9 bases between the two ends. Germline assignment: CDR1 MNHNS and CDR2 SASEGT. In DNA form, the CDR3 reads TGTGCCAGCAGTGAAAGGACACCAAACACTGAAGCTTTCTTT. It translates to CASSERTPNTEAFF.